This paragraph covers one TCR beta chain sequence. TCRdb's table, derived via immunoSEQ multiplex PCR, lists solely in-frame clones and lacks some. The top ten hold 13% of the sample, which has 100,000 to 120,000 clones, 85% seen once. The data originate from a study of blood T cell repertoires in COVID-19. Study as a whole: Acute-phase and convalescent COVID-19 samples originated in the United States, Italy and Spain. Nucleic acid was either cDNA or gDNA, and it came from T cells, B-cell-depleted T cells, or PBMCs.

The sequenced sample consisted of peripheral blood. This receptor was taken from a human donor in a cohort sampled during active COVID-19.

The CDR3 bases are TGTGCCAGCCTCCCAGGACTAGCGGTTTATCAGTTCTTC. Protein sequence: CASLPGLAVYQFF. The chain recombines TRBV2 with TRBJ2-1; TRBD2 matches at 10 bases. Germline CDR1 and CDR2: SNHLY and FYNNEI. V lost 8 bases to trimming and J lost 13 bases; unmatched junction nucleotides: 11. The CDR3 spans 13 residues. Filled out from reference TRBV2 and TRBJ2-1, the complete variable domain reads EPEVTQTPSHQVTQMGQEVILRCVPISNHLYFYWYRQILGQKVEFLVSFYNNEISEKSEIFDDQFSVERPDGSNFTLKIRSTKLEDSAMYFCASLPGLAVYQFFGPGTRLTVL.